Each of the 11 T cell receptor beta chains below was sequenced from the same sample in a study of cytomegalovirus exposure and HLA in healthy donors. The primer mix had 60 Vbeta and 13 Jbeta primers. Libraries were prepared by immunoSEQ multiplex PCR; TCRdb keeps only in-frame clonotypes and omits some of them. This sample's table has 140,000 to 150,000 clones. Sequenced material: PBMCs. The receptors come from a male donor in good health and CMV-seronegative.

The chain has TRBV5-6 and TRBJ2-7; 7 bases fit TRBD1. Germline-derived CDR1 and CDR2 are SGHDT and YYEEEE. The V segment lost 3 bases and the J segment 2 bases; nucleotides outside the gene matches: 5. This CDR3 is built from 14 residues. This CDR3 is CASSSTGTTYEQYF. Here the CDR3 DNA reads TGTGCCAGCAGCTCGACAGGGACCACCTACGAGCAGTACTTC.

This chain links TRBV28 with TRBJ1-2; TRBD1 matches at 7 bases. The germline V gene has CDR1 MDHEN and CDR2 SYDVKM. Trimming took 6 bases from V and 8 from J; bases not matched to a gene: 12. The CDR3 runs to 14 residues. The CDR3 loop reads CASSVDREARGYTF. The DNA of the CDR3 is TGTGCCAGCAGCGTAGACAGGGAGGCTCGCGGCTACACCTTC.

The CDR3 nucleotides read TGTGCCAGTAGTATAGTTAGCGGACCCTACGAGCAGTACTTC. Its protein product is CASSIVSGPYEQYF. The chain is built from TRBV19 and TRBJ2-7; D might be TRBD2 (6 bases). CDR1 LNHDA and CDR2 SQIVND come from the germline V gene (reference sequence). The CDR3 covers 14 residues. Trimming took off 1 base at V and 2 bases at J, with 9 bases between the two ends.

The V call is TRBV5-1, the J call TRBJ2-1; tentative D call: TRBD1 (5 bases). This CDR3 region has 15 residues. Trimming pared 4 bases from V and 0 bases from J, leaving 11 bases between. Germline V gene data show CDR1 as SGHRS and CDR2 as YFSETQ. The CDR3 DNA reads TGCGCCAGCAGCCTGACAGCCAGCTCCTACAATGAGCAGTTCTTC. Translating it yields CASSLTASSYNEQFF.

The chain employs TRBV29-1 and TRBJ1-5; TRBD1 matches at 9 bases. Trimming at V came to 1 base and at J to 9 bases, leaving 7 bases not matched to a gene. This CDR3 is built from 14 residues. Germline V gene lookup returns CDR1 SQVTM and CDR2 ANQGSEA. This CDR3 is CSVEVQGAGGPQHF. The CDR3 nucleotides are TGCAGCGTTGAAGTACAGGGGGCGGGTGGGCCCCAGCATTTT.

This chain connects TRBV9 to TRBJ2-3; possibly TRBD1 for D (5 bases). Trimming left V 0 bases short and J 2 bases short, with 13 bases between. The CDR3 has 16 amino acids. The germline CDR1 and CDR2 sequences are SGDLS and YYNGEE. The CDR3 region is CASSVDGADLTDTQYF. The CDR3 nucleotides read TGTGCCAGCAGCGTAGATGGGGCGGACCTCACAGATACGCAGTATTTT.

This chain links TRBV11-3 with TRBJ2-1, with 14 positions matching TRBD2. CDR1 and CDR2 (germline): SGHNT, YENEEA. This CDR3 has 15 amino acids. After removal of 6 bases from V and 9 bases from J, the junction contained 7 bases not matched to a gene. The CDR3 here is CASSSQGLAGGEQFF. CDR3 DNA: TGTGCCAGCAGTTCACAAGGACTAGCGGGAGGTGAGCAGTTCTTC.

V gene TRBV18 combines with J gene TRBJ2-5; a possible D gene is TRBD2 (5 bases). This CDR3 spans 13 amino acids. V dropped 5 bases and J dropped 2 bases, with 9 bases sitting between them. The germline V gene encodes CDR1 KGHSH and CDR2 LQKENI. The CDR3 DNA reads as TGTGCCAGCTCAAACGGGATACAAGAGACCCAGTACTTC. As protein: CASSNGIQETQYF.

This chain connects TRBV4-3 to TRBJ2-7; D is possibly TRBD1 (5 bases). The V end was cut by 2 bases, the J end by 5 bases, with 10 bases between. CDR3 length: 13 amino acids. Germline V lookup: CDR1 LGHNA, CDR2 YSLEER. The chain's CDR3 is CASSQSQGDEQYF. DNA for the CDR3: TGCGCCAGCAGCCAATCGCAGGGTGACGAGCAGTACTTC.

This chain joins TRBV19 and TRBJ1-5; 8 bases agree with TRBD1. The CDR3 runs to 17 residues. Losses at the gene ends were 5 bases for V and 2 bases for J; bases not matched to a gene: 11. Germline V gene lookup returns CDR1 LNHDA and CDR2 SQIVND (reference sequence). CDR3 in DNA: TGTGCCAGTAGTCCTCACCTCGACAGGGGTGGCAATCAGCCCCAGCATTTT. Translation: CASSPHLDRGGNQPQHF.

The chain links TRBV28 to TRBJ2-7; no definite D call. CDR3 size: 11 residues. CDR1 is MDHEN and CDR2 is SYDVKM in the germline V gene. V was pared by 10 bases and J by 2 bases, with 9 bases between. CDR3 sequence: CATLATYEQYF. CDR3 in DNA: TGTGCCACTCTGGCAACCTACGAGCAGTACTTC.